This T cell receptor (beta chain) was sequenced during a study of metastatic and nonmetastatic thyroid tumors. Overall study context: Repertoires of blood and of tissue (tumor or nodule) from malignant and benign thyroid patients were compared.

Study-wide findings and caveats: Significantly greater TCR beta diversity was reportedly found in malignant thyroid tumors than in benign nodules (in blood and tumor).

Nobody among the patients had been given any treatment before thyroid surgery. The germline V and J ends were trimmed by 2 bases and 4 bases, with 14 bases remaining between them. This CDR3 spans 15 amino acids. Germline V gene sequence: CDR1 SEHNR, CDR2 FQNEAQ (reference sequence). This clone was observed many times. No antigen is known for it. The authors' processing: The distant-metastasis classifier for papillary thyroid cancer was built from CDR3 differences across clinicopathological groups. Using MiXCR, TCRdb reanalyzed the PCR reads. These V and J calls rely on TCRdb rather than the paper's analysis. The sample holds 7,500 to 10,000 clones, about a tenth seen once.

The chain has TRBV7-9 and TRBJ1-2, with D possibly TRBD1 on 5 matching bases. The sequence derives from a female donor with papillary thyroid cancer or a benign thyroid nodule (not recorded which). Some clones in this sample may be carry-over from other donors' samples. Sequences were obtained from tumor tissue. The CDR3 DNA is TGTGCCAGCAGCTTATCGAGGGACGGTGGCTATGGCTACACCTTC. It is translated as CASSLSRDGGYGYTF.